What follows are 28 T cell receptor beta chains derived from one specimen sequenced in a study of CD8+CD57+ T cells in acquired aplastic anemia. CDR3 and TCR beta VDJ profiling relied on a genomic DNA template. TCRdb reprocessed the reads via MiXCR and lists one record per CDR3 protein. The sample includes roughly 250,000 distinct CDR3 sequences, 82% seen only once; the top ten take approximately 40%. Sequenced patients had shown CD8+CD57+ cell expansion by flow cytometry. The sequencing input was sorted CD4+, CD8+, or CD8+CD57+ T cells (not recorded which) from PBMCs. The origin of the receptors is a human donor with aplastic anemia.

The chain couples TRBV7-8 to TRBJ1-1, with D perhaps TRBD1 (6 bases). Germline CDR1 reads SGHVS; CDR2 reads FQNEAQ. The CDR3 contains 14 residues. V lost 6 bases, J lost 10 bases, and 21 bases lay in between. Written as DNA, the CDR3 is TGTGCCAGCAGTGTATCGGGGGGACACGGGACAGCTTTCTTT. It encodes CASSVSGGHGTAFF.

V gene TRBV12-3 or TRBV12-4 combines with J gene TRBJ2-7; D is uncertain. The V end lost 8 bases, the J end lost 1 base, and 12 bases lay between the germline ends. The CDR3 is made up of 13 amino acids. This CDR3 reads CASALVSSYEQYF. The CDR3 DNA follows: TGTGCCAGCGCCCTGGTGAGTTCCTACGAGCAGTACTTC.

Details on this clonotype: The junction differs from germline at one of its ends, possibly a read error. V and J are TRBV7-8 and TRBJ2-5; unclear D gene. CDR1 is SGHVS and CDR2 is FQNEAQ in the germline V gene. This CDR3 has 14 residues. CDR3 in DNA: TGTGCCAGCAGCTTAGGGAGCGAGCACGAGACGCAGTACTTC. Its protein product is CASSLGSEHETQYF.

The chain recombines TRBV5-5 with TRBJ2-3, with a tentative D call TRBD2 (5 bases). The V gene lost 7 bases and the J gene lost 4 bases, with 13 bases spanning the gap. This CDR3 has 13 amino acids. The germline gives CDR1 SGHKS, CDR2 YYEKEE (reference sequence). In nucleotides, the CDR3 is TGTGCCAGCGGCTACGCGCGGGCAGATACGCAGTATTTT. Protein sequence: CASGYARADTQYF.

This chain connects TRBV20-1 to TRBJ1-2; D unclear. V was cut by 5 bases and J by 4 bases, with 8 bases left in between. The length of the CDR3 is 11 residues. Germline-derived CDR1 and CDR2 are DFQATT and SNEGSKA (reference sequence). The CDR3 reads CSAGGSYGYTF. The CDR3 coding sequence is TGCAGTGCTGGAGGGTCCTATGGCTACACCTTC.

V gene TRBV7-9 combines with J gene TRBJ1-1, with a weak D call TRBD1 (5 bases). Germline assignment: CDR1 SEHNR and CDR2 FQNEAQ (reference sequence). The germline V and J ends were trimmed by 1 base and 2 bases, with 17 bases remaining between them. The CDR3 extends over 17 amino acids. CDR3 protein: CASSLGDRHGGNTEAFF. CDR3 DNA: TGTGCCAGCAGCTTAGGGGACCGACACGGAGGAAACACTGAAGCTTTCTTT.

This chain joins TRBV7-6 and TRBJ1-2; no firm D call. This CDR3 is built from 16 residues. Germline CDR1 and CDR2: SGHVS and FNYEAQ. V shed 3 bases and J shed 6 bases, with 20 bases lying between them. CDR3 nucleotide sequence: TGTGCCAGCAGCTTTACGGAGAACGGGCTCGTACATGGCTACACCTTC. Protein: CASSFTENGLVHGYTF. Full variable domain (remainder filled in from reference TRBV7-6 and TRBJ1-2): GAGVSQSPRYKVTKRGQDVALRCDPISGHVSLYWYRQALGQGPEFLTYFNYEAQQDKSGLPNDRFSAERPEGSISTLTIQRTEQRDSAMYRCASSFTENGLVHGYTFGSGTRLTVV.

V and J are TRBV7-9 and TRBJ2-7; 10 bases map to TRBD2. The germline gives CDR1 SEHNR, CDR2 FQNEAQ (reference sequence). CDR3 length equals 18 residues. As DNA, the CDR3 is TGTGCCAGCAGCTTTCAAAGAAGCGGGGGGGGCGATGCGCACGTCTTCGACGTC. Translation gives CASSFQRSGGGDAHVFDV.

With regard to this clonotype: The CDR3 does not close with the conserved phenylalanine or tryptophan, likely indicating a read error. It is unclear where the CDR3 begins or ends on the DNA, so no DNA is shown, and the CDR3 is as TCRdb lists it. CDR3 in amino acids: CASSVAGRDDTQY. The chain couples TRBV7-2 to TRBJ2-3. The CDR3 totals 13 residues, both ends included. Germline CDR1 SGHTA, CDR2 FQGNSA.

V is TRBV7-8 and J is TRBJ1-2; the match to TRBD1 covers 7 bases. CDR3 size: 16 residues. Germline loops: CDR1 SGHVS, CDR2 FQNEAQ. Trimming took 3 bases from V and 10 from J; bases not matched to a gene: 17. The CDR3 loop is CASSFHPDGTVLAYTF. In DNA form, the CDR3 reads TGTGCCAGCAGCTTTCATCCAGACGGGACAGTACTTGCCTACACCTTC.

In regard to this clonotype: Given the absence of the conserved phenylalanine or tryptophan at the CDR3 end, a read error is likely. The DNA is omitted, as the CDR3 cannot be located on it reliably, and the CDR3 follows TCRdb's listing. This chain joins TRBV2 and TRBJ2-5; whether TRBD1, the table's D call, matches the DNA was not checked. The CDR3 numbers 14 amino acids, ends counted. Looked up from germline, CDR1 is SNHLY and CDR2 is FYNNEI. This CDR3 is CASGDGSTDTPHFG.

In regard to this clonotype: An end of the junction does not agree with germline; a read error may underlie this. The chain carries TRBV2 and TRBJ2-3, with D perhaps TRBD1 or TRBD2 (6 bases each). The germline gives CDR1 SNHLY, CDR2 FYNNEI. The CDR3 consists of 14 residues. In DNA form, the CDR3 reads TGTGCCAGCGGCGACGGGGGCACAGATACGAAGCATTTTTTT. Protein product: CASGDGGTDTKHFF.

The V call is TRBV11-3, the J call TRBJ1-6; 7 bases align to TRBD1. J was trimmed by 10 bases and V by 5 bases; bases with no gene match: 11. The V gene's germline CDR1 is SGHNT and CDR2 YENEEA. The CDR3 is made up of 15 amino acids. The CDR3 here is CASSPNRGMGSPLHF. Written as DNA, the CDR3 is TGTGCCAGCAGCCCTAACAGGGGAATGGGGTCACCCCTCCACTTT.

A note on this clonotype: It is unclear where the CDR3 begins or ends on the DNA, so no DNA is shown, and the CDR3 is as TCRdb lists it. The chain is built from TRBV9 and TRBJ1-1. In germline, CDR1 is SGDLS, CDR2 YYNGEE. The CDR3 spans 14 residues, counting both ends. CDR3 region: CASSDWSDTQYFVF.

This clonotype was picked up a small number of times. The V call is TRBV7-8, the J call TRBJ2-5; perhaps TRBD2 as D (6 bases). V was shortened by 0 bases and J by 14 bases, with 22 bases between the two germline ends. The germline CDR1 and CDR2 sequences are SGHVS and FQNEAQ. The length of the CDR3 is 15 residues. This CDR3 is CASSLAGGPDKQYYF. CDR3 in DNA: TGTGCCAGCAGCTTAGCGGGAGGTCCTGATAAGCAGTATTACTTC. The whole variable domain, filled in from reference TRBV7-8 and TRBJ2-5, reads GAGVSQSPRYKVAKRGQDVALRCDPISGHVSLFWYQQALGQGPEFLTYFQNEAQLDKSGLPSDRFFAERPEGSVSTLKIQRTQQEDSAVYLCASSLAGGPDKQYYFGPGTRLLVL.

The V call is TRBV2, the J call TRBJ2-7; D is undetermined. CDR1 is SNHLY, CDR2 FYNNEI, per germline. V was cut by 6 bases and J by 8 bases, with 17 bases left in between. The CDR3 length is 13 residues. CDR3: CASRVELTDKQYV. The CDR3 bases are TGTGCCAGCAGGGTGGAACTTACGGATAAGCAGTACGTC.

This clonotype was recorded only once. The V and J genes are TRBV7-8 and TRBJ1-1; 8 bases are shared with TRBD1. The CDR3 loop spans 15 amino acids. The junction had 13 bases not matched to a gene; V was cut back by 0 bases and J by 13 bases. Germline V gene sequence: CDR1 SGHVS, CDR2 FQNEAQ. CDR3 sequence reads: CASSLARTGNTEYFF. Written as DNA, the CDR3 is TGTGCCAGCAGCTTAGCTCGGACAGGGAACACTGAATATTTCTTT.

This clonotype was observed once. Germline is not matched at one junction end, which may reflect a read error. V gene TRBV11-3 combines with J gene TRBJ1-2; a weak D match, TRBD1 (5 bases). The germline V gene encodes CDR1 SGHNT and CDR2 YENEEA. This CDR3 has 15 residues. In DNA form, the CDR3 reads TGTGCCAGCAGCTTAGAACAGACAGCAAACTATGGATACACCTTC. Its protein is CASSLEQTANYGYTF.

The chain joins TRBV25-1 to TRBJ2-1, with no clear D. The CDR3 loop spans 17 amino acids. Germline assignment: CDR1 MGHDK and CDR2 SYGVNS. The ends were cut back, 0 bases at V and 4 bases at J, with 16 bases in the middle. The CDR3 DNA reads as TGTGCCAGCAGTGAATACAACTTTGGTCTGGGGTACAATGAGCAGTTCTTC. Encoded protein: CASSEYNFGLGYNEQFF.

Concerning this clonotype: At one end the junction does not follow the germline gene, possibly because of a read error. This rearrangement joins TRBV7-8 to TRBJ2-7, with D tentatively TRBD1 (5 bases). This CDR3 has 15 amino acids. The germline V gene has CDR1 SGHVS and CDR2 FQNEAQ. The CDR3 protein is CASSVAGTQETEHYF. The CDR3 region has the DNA TGTGCCAGCAGCGTAGCTGGAACACAGGAAACGGAGCATTACTTC.

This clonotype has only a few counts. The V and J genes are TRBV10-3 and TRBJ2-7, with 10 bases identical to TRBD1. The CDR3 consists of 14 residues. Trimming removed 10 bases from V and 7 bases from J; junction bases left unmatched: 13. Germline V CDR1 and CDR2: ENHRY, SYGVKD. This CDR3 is CASSSRDRGLEQYV. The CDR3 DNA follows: TGTGCCAGCAGCTCACGGGACAGGGGCTTGGAGCAGTACGTC.

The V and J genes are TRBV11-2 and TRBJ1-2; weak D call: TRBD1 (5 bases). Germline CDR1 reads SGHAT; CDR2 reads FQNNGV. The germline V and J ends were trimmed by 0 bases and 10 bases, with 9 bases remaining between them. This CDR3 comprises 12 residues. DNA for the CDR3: TGTGCCAGCAGCTTAGACCTGACAGTCTACACCTTC. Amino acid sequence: CASSLDLTVYTF.

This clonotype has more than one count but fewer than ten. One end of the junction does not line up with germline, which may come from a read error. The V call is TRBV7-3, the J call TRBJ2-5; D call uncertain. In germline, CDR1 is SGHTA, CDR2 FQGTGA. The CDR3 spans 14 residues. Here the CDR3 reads CATSRDREQETQYF. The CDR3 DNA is TGTGCCACCAGCAGAGATCGAGAGCAAGAGACCCAGTACTTC.

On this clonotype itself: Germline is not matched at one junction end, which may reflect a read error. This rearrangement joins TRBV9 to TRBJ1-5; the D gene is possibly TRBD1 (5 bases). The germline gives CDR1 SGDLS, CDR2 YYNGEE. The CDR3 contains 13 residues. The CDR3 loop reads CASSQAGGTTEAF. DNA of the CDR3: TGTGCCAGCAGCCAGGCGGGGGGGACCACTGAAGCTTTT.

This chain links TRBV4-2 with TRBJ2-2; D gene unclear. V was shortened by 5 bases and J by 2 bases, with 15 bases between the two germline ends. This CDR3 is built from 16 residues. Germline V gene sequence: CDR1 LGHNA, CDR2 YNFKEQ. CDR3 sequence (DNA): TGTGCCAGCAGCAGAGATAGTCTAGGCAACACCGGGGAGCTGTTTTTT. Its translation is CASSRDSLGNTGELFF.

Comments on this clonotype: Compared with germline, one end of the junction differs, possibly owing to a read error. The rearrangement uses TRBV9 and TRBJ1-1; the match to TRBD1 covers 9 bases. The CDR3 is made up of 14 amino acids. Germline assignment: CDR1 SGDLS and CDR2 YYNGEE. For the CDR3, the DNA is TGTGCCAGCAGCTCGGGACAGGGTTACACTGAAGCTTGCTTT. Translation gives CASSSGQGYTEACF. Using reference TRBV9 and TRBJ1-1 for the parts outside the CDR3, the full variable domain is DSGVTQTPKHLITATGQRVTLRCSPRSGDLSVYWYQQSLDQGLQFLIQYYNGEERAKGNILERFSAQQFPDLHSELNLSSLELGDSALYFCASSSGQGYTEACFGQGTRLTVV.

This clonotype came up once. The CDR3 protein is CASNLGQLNTEAFF. CDR3 coding DNA: TGTGCCAGCAATCTAGGCCAGTTGAACACTGAAGCTTTCTTT. V and J are TRBV2 and TRBJ1-1; D gene uncertain. The germline gives CDR1 SNHLY, CDR2 FYNNEI. The CDR3 spans 14 residues. V was trimmed by 7 bases and J by 0 bases, leaving 12 bases between them.

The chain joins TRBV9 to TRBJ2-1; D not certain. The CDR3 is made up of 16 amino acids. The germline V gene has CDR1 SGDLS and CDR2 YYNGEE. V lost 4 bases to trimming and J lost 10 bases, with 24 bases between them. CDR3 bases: TGTGCCAGCAGCTTACACAATCTACGGAAGACTGAAGAGCAGTTCTTC. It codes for CASSLHNLRKTEEQFF.